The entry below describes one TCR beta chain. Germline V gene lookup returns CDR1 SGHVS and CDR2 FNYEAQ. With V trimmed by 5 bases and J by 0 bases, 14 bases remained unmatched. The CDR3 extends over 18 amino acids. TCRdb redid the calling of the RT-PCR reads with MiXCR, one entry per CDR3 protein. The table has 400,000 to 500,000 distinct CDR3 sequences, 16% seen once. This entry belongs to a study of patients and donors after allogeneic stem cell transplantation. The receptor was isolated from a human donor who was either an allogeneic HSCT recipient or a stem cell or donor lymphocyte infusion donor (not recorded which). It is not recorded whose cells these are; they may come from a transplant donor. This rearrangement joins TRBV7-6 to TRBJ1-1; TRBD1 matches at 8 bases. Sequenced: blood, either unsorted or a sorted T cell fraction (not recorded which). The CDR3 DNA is TGTGCCAGCAGCGAATCGTCGGGACAGGTGCTTATGAACACTGAAGCTTTCTTT. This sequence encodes CASSESSGQVLMNTEAFF.